These 32 T cell receptor beta chains share one sample of origin, sequenced in a study of cytomegalovirus exposure and HLA in healthy donors. The PCR was carried out with 60 Vbeta primers and 13 Jbeta primers. Using immunoSEQ multiplex PCR, the repertoire was profiled, and TCRdb retains in-frame clones only, with some absent. The table records 150,000 to 200,000 clones, more than 75% of them present only once. The sequenced material came from PBMCs. Receptor source: a woman aged 45 to 65 in good health and CMV-seropositive.

In regard to this clone: A read error may account for a junction end that differs from germline. The chain has TRBV7-9 and TRBJ2-3, with 15 bases identical to TRBD2. The CDR3 has 16 amino acids. Germline lookup yields CDR1 SEHNR and CDR2 FQNEAQ (reference sequence). The CDR3 coding sequence is TGTTCCAGCAGCCCGGGGACTAGCGGGAGGAAAGATACGCAGTATTTT. Translating gives CSSSPGTSGRKDTQYF.

The chain joins TRBV10-2 to TRBJ2-5; weak D call: TRBD2 (6 bases). The CDR3 consists of 12 residues. CDR1 and CDR2 from the germline V gene are WSHSY and SAAADI. The V end lost 8 bases, the J end lost 4 bases, and 11 bases lay between the germline ends. The CDR3 DNA follows: TGCGCCAGCTTCGGGAGTGGAGAGACCCAGTACTTC. Translated, it gives CASFGSGETQYF.

The V and J genes are TRBV19 and TRBJ1-5; TRBD1 agrees at 11 bases. The germline CDR1 and CDR2 sequences are LNHDA and SQIVND (reference sequence). There are 17 residues in the CDR3. J was trimmed by 5 bases and V by 6 bases; bases with no gene match: 12. In nucleotides, the CDR3 is TGTGCCAGTAGCAGGACAGGGGGCTTGAATGGGGATCAGCCCCAGCATTTT. It codes for CASSRTGGLNGDQPQHF.

The count of this clone is one. The sample contains more than one DNA sequence encoding this CDR3. The V call is TRBV11-2, the J call TRBJ2-3; maybe TRBD2 (5 bases). V was pared by 0 bases and J by 3 bases, with 19 bases between. The CDR3 consists of 18 residues. Germline V gene lookup returns CDR1 SGHAT and CDR2 FQNNGV. CDR3: CASSLEGPSRKSTDTQYF. The CDR3 nucleotides read TGTGCCAGCAGCTTAGAGGGCCCTAGCCGAAAAAGTACAGATACGCAGTATTTT.

CDR3 residues: CASSERQGTVSWAFF. CDR3 bases: TGTGCCAGCAGTGAACGGCAGGGTACGGTATCGTGGGCTTTCTTT. The chain is built from TRBV2 and TRBJ1-1, with TRBD1 as a possible D gene (5 bases). Between the trimmed V and J ends, which lost 2 bases and 11 bases, there was a span of 21 bases. The CDR3 is 15 amino acids. Germline V gene data show CDR1 as SNHLY and CDR2 as FYNNEI. Complete variable domain (other parts from reference TRBV2 and TRBJ1-1): EPEVTQTPSHQVTQMGQEVILRCVPISNHLYFYWYRQILGQKVEFLVSFYNNEISEKSEIFDDQFSVERPDGSNFTLKIRSTKLEDSAMYFCASSERQGTVSWAFFGQGTRLTVV.

With regard to this clone: At one end the junction does not follow the germline gene, possibly because of a read error. This chain uses TRBV7-9 with TRBJ1-1; D is perhaps TRBD1 (5 bases). CDR1 SEHNR and CDR2 FQNEAQ come from the germline V gene (reference sequence). The CDR3 has 16 residues. CDR3 sequence reads: CSSSLVGGKIDTEAFF. The DNA for the CDR3 is TGTTCCAGCAGCTTAGTGGGGGGAAAGATCGACACTGAAGCTTTCTTT.

The chain couples TRBV6-6 to TRBJ2-7, with 12 bases matching TRBD1. With V trimmed by 4 bases and J by 5 bases, 6 bases remained unmatched. This CDR3 has 15 residues. Per germline, CDR1 MNHNY and CDR2 SVGAGI (reference sequence). CDR3 nucleotides: TGTGCCAGCAGTTCTGCTGGGACAGGGGGCCACGAGCAGTACTTC. This translates into CASSSAGTGGHEQYF.

The chain links TRBV19 to TRBJ2-7, with D possibly being TRBD1 (6 bases). V was clipped by 5 bases and J by 3 bases, with 11 bases between them. Looked up from germline, CDR1 is LNHDA and CDR2 is SQIVND (reference sequence). The CDR3 contains 13 residues. CDR3: CASSGRGDYEQYF. The CDR3 bases are TGTGCCAGTAGTGGCAGGGGCGACTACGAGCAGTACTTC.

The V gene is TRBV4-1, the J gene TRBJ1-4, with D perhaps TRBD1 (5 bases). The CDR3 has 13 amino acids. Germline V gene data show CDR1 as MGHRA and CDR2 as YSYEKL. V was cut by 4 bases and J by 14 bases, with 17 bases left in between. The CDR3 DNA reads TGCGCCAGCAGCCGCCTCCCGACAGTTGGGCTGTTTTTT. Amino acids: CASSRLPTVGLFF.

The chain combines TRBV28 with TRBJ1-4; 7 bases are shared with TRBD1. CDR3 size: 15 residues. CDR1 and CDR2 (germline): MDHEN, SYDVKM. V dropped 5 bases and J dropped 5; count of bases not matched to a gene: 8. CDR3 amino acids: CASSLTGTVNEKLFF. The CDR3 DNA is TGTGCCAGCAGTCTCACCGGGACAGTAAATGAAAAACTGTTTTTT.

V is TRBV9 and J is TRBJ2-5, with TRBD1 matching 8 bases. The germline CDR1 and CDR2 sequences are SGDLS and YYNGEE. Losses at the gene ends were 4 bases for V and 5 bases for J; bases not matched to a gene: 10. The CDR3 runs 15 residues. This CDR3 reads CASSKGQGFQETQYF. In DNA form, the CDR3 reads TGTGCCAGCAGCAAAGGACAGGGCTTTCAGGAGACCCAGTACTTC.

This chain joins TRBV19 and TRBJ2-1; 11 bases agree with TRBD2. With 7 bases clipped from V and 4 bases from J, the junction kept 6 bases outside the gene matches. The CDR3 is 15 amino acids. Germline CDR1 reads LNHDA; CDR2 reads SQIVND (reference sequence). The CDR3 DNA is TGTGCCAGTACCAAACTAGCGGGAGTATACAATGAGCAGTTCTTC. This encodes CASTKLAGVYNEQFF.

The chain links TRBV18 to TRBJ1-1; TRBD1 aligns across 8 bases. CDR3 length equals 14 residues. Looked up from germline, CDR1 is KGHSH and CDR2 is LQKENI. After removal of 3 bases from V and 10 bases from J, the junction contained 10 bases not matched to a gene. CDR3 sequence: CASSPSTGEVRAFF. In DNA, the CDR3 is TGTGCCAGCTCACCCTCGACAGGGGAGGTGAGAGCTTTCTTT.

The V and J genes are TRBV19 and TRBJ2-7; 7 bases line up with TRBD1. CDR1 and CDR2 (germline): LNHDA, SQIVND (reference sequence). The CDR3 covers 13 residues. V lost 4 bases, J lost 3 bases, and 3 bases stayed unmatched. The CDR3 reads CASSKGQNYEQYF. DNA of the CDR3: TGTGCCAGTAGTAAGGGACAGAACTACGAGCAGTACTTC.

This sequence joins TRBV30 and TRBJ2-3, with 11 bases fitting TRBD2. Germline V CDR1 and CDR2: GTSNPN, SVGIG (reference sequence). Losses at the gene ends were 6 bases for V and 4 bases for J; bases not matched to a gene: 3. The CDR3 has 13 amino acids. The CDR3: CACASGRSDTQYF. DNA for the CDR3: TGTGCCTGCGCTAGCGGGAGGTCAGATACGCAGTATTTT.

The J gene is TRBJ2-5, the V gene TRBV5-6, with 7 bases matching TRBD2. The J segment lost 5 bases and the V segment lost 0 bases, leaving 4 bases of the junction unmatched. The CDR3 is 14 amino acids. Germline V gives CDR1 SGHDT, CDR2 YYEEEE. The DNA for the CDR3 is TGTGCCAGCAGCTTGGGATGGCGGGGGGAGACCCAGTACTTC. This sequence encodes CASSLGWRGETQYF.

The chain recombines TRBV25-1 with TRBJ2-3; TRBD1 might be the D (5 bases). The ends were cut back, 4 bases at V and 7 bases at J, with 9 bases in the middle. Germline loops: CDR1 MGHDK, CDR2 SYGVNS. The CDR3 consists of 12 residues. The CDR3 region has the DNA TGTGCCAGCAGTGTTTGGACAAATACGCAGTATTTT. Encoded protein: CASSVWTNTQYF.

The chain couples TRBV5-3 to TRBJ2-7, with 7 positions matching TRBD1. TRBV5-3 has ORF status, its function being uncertain. Unmatched junction bases numbered 8, after V lost 4 bases and J lost 4 bases. The length of the CDR3 is 14 residues. Here the CDR3 reads CARSLLTGRYEQYF. CDR3 coding DNA: TGTGCCAGAAGCCTACTGACAGGGCGTTACGAGCAGTACTTC.

Only a few counts were recorded for this clone. The chain joins TRBV2 to TRBJ1-6; D remains unclear. V shed 1 base and J shed 0 bases, with 4 bases lying between them. There are 15 residues in the CDR3. Germline values: CDR1 SNHLY, CDR2 FYNNEI. CDR3 nucleotide sequence: TGTGCCAGCAGTGAAGACAGCTCCTATAATTCACCCCTCCACTTT. Translated, it gives CASSEDSSYNSPLHF. The variable domain in full, with the rest retrieved from reference TRBV2 and TRBJ1-6, is EPEVTQTPSHQVTQMGQEVILRCVPISNHLYFYWYRQILGQKVEFLVSFYNNEISEKSEIFDDQFSVERPDGSNFTLKIRSTKLEDSAMYFCASSEDSSYNSPLHFGNGTRLTVT.

This clone was recorded only once. The chain recombines TRBV30 with TRBJ1-6; D not resolved. CDR1 and CDR2 from the germline V gene are GTSNPN and SVGIG (reference sequence). This CDR3 comprises 14 residues. Trimming stripped 0 bases from V and 7 bases from J, with 10 bases between. The CDR3 coding sequence is TGTGCCTGGAGTGTCGGGGATGTGAATTCACCCCTCCACTTT. It codes for CAWSVGDVNSPLHF.

The V call is TRBV14, the J call TRBJ2-5; possibly TRBD2 for D (6 bases). The CDR3 spans 17 residues. Trimming cost V 4 bases and J 5 bases, with 23 bases left between them. The germline V gene encodes CDR1 SGHDN and CDR2 FVKESK. CDR3 sequence: CASSRLASEYAGETQYF. DNA for the CDR3: TGTGCCAGCAGCCGGTTGGCTAGCGAATATGCCGGGGAGACCCAGTACTTC.

The gene calls are TRBV7-2 and TRBJ1-2, with TRBD1 matching 8 bases. The CDR3 spans 16 residues. Germline CDR1 is SGHTA and CDR2 is FQGNSA. After removal of 5 bases from V and 3 bases from J, the junction contained 11 bases not matched to a gene. The CDR3 loop reads CASSPQGAEVDYGYTF. The CDR3 DNA reads as TGTGCCAGCAGCCCCCAGGGGGCAGAGGTAGACTATGGCTACACCTTC.

A few counts support this clone. The chain is built from TRBV4-3 and TRBJ1-4, with 8 bases fitting TRBD1. The CDR3 runs to 15 residues. J lost 0 bases, V lost 8 bases, and 5 bases had no gene match. Germline V gene data show CDR1 as LGHNA and CDR2 as YSLEER. CDR3 nucleotide sequence: TGCGCCAGCTACCACAGGGGGACAACTAATGAAAAACTGTTTTTT. Protein: CASYHRGTTNEKLFF.

The rearrangement uses TRBV2 and TRBJ2-5; 10 bases map to TRBD2. V was clipped by 11 bases and J by 4 bases; unmatched bases: 10. From germline, CDR1 is SNHLY and CDR2 FYNNEI. The CDR3 extends over 14 amino acids. The CDR3 spells CAGSTSGYRETQYF. The CDR3 DNA sequence: TGTGCCGGGTCGACTAGCGGGTACCGAGAGACCCAGTACTTC.

The DNA of the CDR3 is TGTGCCAGCTCGACAGGGGTTGTCCAGCCCCAGCATTTT. It codes for CASSTGVVQPQHF. The chain combines TRBV18 with TRBJ1-5, with 8 bases aligning to TRBD1. After removal of 6 bases from V and 7 bases from J, the junction contained 5 bases not matched to a gene. This CDR3 has 13 amino acids. CDR1 and CDR2 (germline): KGHSH, LQKENI.

The chain couples TRBV5-1 to TRBJ2-1; D not certain. The CDR3 runs 12 residues. V gave up 2 bases and J gave up 8 bases, with 8 bases separating them. Germline V gives CDR1 SGHRS, CDR2 YFSETQ. The CDR3 bases are TGCGCCAGCAGCTTACGAGGAGATGAGCAGTTCTTC. This codes for CASSLRGDEQFF.

The chain recombines TRBV19 with TRBJ1-2; 10 bases agree with TRBD1. J gave up 5 bases and V 5 bases, and 8 bases lay outside the gene matches. The CDR3 loop spans 15 amino acids. The germline V gene has CDR1 LNHDA and CDR2 SQIVND (reference sequence). The CDR3 reads CASSSRQGAWYGYTF. The CDR3 DNA sequence: TGTGCCAGTAGTTCCCGACAGGGGGCTTGGTATGGCTACACCTTC.

The chain carries TRBV18 and TRBJ2-3; a weak D match, TRBD1 (5 bases). Germline V gene lookup returns CDR1 KGHSH and CDR2 LQKENI. The CDR3 loop spans 16 amino acids. Trimming took off 0 bases at V and 1 base at J, with 11 bases between the two ends. The CDR3 DNA follows: TGTGCCAGCTCACCACCGGGGCAACCCGGCACAGATACGCAGTATTTT. This sequence encodes CASSPPGQPGTDTQYF.

The chain carries TRBV18 and TRBJ2-3, with 9 bases identical to TRBD2. The J segment lost 8 bases and the V segment lost 6 bases, leaving 15 bases of the junction unmatched. In germline, CDR1 is KGHSH, CDR2 LQKENI. The CDR3 is 16 residues long. The CDR3 spells CASSPASGEIGGTQYF. In nucleotides, the CDR3 is TGTGCCAGCTCCCCCGCTAGCGGGGAGATCGGGGGTACGCAGTATTTT.

The V call is TRBV10-3, the J call TRBJ2-3; TRBD2 matches 10 bases. After removal of 4 bases from V and 5 bases from J, the junction contained 9 bases not matched to a gene. This CDR3 comprises 16 residues. Germline-derived CDR1 and CDR2 are ENHRY and SYGVKD. The CDR3 sequence: CAISGGLAGAGDTQYF. CDR3 DNA sequence: TGTGCCATCAGTGGGGGGCTAGCGGGGGCCGGAGATACGCAGTATTTT.

The V and J genes are TRBV2 and TRBJ2-7; D remains ambiguous. Trimming removed 4 bases at V and 6 bases at J, with 13 bases between. This CDR3 contains 13 residues. Looked up from germline, CDR1 is SNHLY and CDR2 is FYNNEI. CDR3 in amino acids: CASSVTFSGEQYF. The DNA for the CDR3 is TGTGCCAGCAGTGTCACGTTTAGTGGCGAGCAGTACTTC.

The chain carries TRBV10-3 and TRBJ2-3; D is unclear. This CDR3 contains 12 residues. Trimming removed 3 bases at V and 4 bases at J, with 5 bases between. Germline V gene data show CDR1 as ENHRY and CDR2 as SYGVKD. DNA of the CDR3: TGTGCCATCAGTGACAATCCAGATACGCAGTATTTT. Amino acid sequence: CAISDNPDTQYF.